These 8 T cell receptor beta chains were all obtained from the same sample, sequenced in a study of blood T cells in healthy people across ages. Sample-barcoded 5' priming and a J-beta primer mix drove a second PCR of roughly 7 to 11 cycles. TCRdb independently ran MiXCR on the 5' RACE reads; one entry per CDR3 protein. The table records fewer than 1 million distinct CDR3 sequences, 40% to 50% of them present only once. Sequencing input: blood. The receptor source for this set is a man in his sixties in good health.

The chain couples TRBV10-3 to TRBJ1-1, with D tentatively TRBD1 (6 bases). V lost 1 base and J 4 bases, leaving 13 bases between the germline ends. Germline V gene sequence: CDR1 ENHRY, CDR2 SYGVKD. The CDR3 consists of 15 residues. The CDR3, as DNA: TGTGCCATCAGTGAGTTGGGGGGCGGTATCACTGAAGCTTTCTTT. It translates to CAISELGGGITEAFF.

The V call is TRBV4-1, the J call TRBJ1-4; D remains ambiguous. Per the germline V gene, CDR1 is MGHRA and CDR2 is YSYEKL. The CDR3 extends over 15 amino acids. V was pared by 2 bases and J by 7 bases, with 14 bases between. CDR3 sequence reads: CASSQFGGKSEKLFF. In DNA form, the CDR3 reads TGCGCCAGCAGCCAATTTGGAGGGAAGAGTGAAAAACTGTTTTTT.

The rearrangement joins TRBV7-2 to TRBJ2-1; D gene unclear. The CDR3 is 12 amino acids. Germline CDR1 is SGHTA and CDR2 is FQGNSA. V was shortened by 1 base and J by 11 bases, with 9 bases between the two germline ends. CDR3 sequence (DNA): TGTGCCAGCAGCTTAGATAAGGGAAAGCAGTTCTTC. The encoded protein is CASSLDKGKQFF.

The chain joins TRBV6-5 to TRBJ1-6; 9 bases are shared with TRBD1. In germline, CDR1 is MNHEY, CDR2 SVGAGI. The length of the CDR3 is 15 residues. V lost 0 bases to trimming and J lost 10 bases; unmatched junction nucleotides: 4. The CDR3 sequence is CASSYSGQGRSPLHF. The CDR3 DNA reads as TGTGCCAGCAGTTACTCGGGACAGGGAAGATCACCCCTCCACTTT.

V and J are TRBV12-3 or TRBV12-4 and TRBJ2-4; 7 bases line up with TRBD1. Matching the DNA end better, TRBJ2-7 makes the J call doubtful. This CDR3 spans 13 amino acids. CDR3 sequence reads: CASSSQGYNEQYF. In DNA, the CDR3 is TGTGCCAGCAGCTCACAGGGGTACAACGAGCAGTACTTC.

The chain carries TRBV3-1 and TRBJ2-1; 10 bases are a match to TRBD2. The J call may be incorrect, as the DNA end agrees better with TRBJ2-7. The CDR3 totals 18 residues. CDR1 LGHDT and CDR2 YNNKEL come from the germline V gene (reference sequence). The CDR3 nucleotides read TGTGCCAGCAGCCAAGGGCTAGCGGGGGCAGCCACCTACAATGAGCAGTACTTC. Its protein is CASSQGLAGAATYNEQYF.

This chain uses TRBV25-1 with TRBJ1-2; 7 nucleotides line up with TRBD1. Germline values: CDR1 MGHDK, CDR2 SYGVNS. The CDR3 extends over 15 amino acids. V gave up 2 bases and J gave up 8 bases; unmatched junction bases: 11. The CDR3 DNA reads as TGTGCCAGCAGTGAACAGGACAGGCTAATGGGAGGCTACACCTTC. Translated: CASSEQDRLMGGYTF.

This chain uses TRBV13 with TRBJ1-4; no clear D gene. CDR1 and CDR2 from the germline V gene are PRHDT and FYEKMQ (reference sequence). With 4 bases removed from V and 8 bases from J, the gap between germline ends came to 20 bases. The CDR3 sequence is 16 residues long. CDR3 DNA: TGTGCCAGCAGCTCCGCCCCCTCCCCAACACGGGAAAAACTGTTTTTT. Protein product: CASSSAPSPTREKLFF.